The next 23 T cell receptor beta chains were all read from a single sample in a study of T-cell reconstitution after alpha-beta-depleted transplantation in children. TCRbeta library construction was performed incorporating unique molecular identifiers. TCRdb analysed the PCR reads with MiXCR anew, one entry per CDR3 protein. Of fewer than 250,000 distinct CDR3 sequences in the sample, approximately 15% were seen once. Sequenced here: PBMCs, mostly from graft donor cells, sampled 360 days after TCRalphabeta/CD19-depleted stem cell transplant. The receptor set was obtained from a male patient aged 2 to 9 who had a stem cell transplant for acute lymphoblastic leukemia, so the T cells may come from the graft donor.

This clonotype has more than one count but fewer than ten. This chain connects TRBV10-3 to TRBJ2-6, with 9 bases matching TRBD1. The CDR3 loop spans 19 amino acids. Germline CDR1 and CDR2: ENHRY and SYGVKD. Trimming took 2 bases from V and 3 from J; bases not matched to a gene: 11. CDR3 sequence: CAISEGSPGQGSGANVLTF. CDR3 in DNA: TGTGCCATCAGTGAGGGATCCCCGGGACAGGGAAGTGGGGCCAACGTCCTGACTTTC.

This chain joins TRBV29-1 and TRBJ2-3, with 10 bases identical to TRBD2. The V gene's germline CDR1 is SQVTM and CDR2 ANQGSEA. The V segment lost 6 bases and the J segment 4 bases; nucleotides outside the gene matches: 7. This CDR3 is 14 amino acids long. CDR3: CSVTSGFGADTQYF. CDR3 in DNA: TGCAGCGTGACTAGCGGGTTTGGGGCAGATACGCAGTATTTT.

The chain is built from TRBV12-3 or TRBV12-4 and TRBJ2-1, with 12 bases lining up with TRBD1. Trimming took 7 bases from V and 6 from J; bases not matched to a gene: 10. This CDR3 spans 16 amino acids. The CDR3 bases are TGTGCCAGCAATACTCCTTGGGGACAGGGGGCCAATGAGCAGTTCTTC. It translates to CASNTPWGQGANEQFF.

The chain joins TRBV9 to TRBJ2-1, with D perhaps matching TRBD2 (5 bases). The CDR3 is made up of 13 amino acids. The germline V and J ends were trimmed by 4 bases and 6 bases, with 11 bases remaining between them. Germline loops: CDR1 SGDLS, CDR2 YYNGEE. The CDR3 bases are TGTGCCAGCAGCATCCGACGGGGCAATGAGCAGTTCTTC. This sequence encodes CASSIRRGNEQFF.

The chain combines TRBV24-1 with TRBJ1-6; weak D call: TRBD1 (6 bases). The V gene lost 3 bases and the J gene lost 5 bases, with 10 bases spanning the gap. CDR1 is KGHDR and CDR2 is SFDVKD in the germline V gene. CDR3 length equals 15 residues. In DNA form, the CDR3 reads TGTGCCACCAGTGATGCCGCAGGGGATAATTCACCCCTCCACTTT. This sequence encodes CATSDAAGDNSPLHF.

The CDR3 DNA sequence: TGCGCCAGCAGCCAATCCGTCCCGGGACAGGGTGTACGTGAGCAGTTCTTC. Residues: CASSQSVPGQGVREQFF. V is TRBV4-3 and J is TRBJ2-1; 9 bases agree with TRBD1. The CDR3 has 17 residues. Germline loops: CDR1 LGHNA, CDR2 YSLEER. After removal of 2 bases from V and 9 bases from J, the junction contained 14 bases not matched to a gene.

The CDR3 DNA is TGTGCCAGCAGCCAAGAAGGTTTAGGAGATCAGCCCCAGCATTTT. Its translation is CASSQEGLGDQPQHF. This chain connects TRBV4-2 to TRBJ1-5; D remains ambiguous. The CDR3 has 15 amino acids. CDR1 is LGHNA, CDR2 YNFKEQ, per germline. Trimming stripped 0 bases from V and 5 bases from J, with 11 bases between.

The gene calls are TRBV7-9 and TRBJ2-7, with 8 nucleotides matching TRBD1. Germline V CDR1 and CDR2: SEHNR, FQNEAQ (reference sequence). The CDR3 length is 15 residues. V lost 0 bases to trimming and J lost 3 bases; unmatched junction nucleotides: 4. The CDR3 protein is CASSLAQTGGYEQYF. The CDR3 nucleotides read TGTGCCAGCAGCTTAGCCCAAACAGGGGGCTACGAGCAGTACTTC.

The CDR3 DNA reads as TGTGCCACCAGCAGAGATTCGAGGGAGCTGTTTTTT. Residues: CATSRDSRELFF. The rearrangement uses TRBV15 and TRBJ2-2; no reliable D call. V lost 0 bases and J 9 bases, leaving 5 bases between the germline ends. CDR3 length equals 12 residues. The germline gives CDR1 LNHNV, CDR2 YYDKDF (reference sequence).

The table lists this clonotype with a few counts. The CDR3 nucleotides read TGTGCCAGCAGCCCAAAGCGGGGGGGCGCCGGGGAGCTGTTTTTT. Protein sequence: CASSPKRGGAGELFF. J is TRBJ2-2 and V is TRBV7-2, with TRBD2 matching 10 bases. This CDR3 is 15 amino acids long. Germline V gene lookup returns CDR1 SGHTA and CDR2 FQGNSA. J lost 6 bases, V lost 5 bases, and 6 bases had no gene match.

As regards this clonotype: At one end the junction does not follow the germline gene, possibly because of a read error. The V call is TRBV14, the J call TRBJ2-7; D is undetermined. CDR3 length equals 15 residues. Looked up from germline, CDR1 is SGHDN and CDR2 is FVKESK. The CDR3: CASIQDGTDPYEQYF. The CDR3 region has the DNA TGTGCCAGCATCCAAGATGGAACAGACCCATACGAGCAGTACTTC.

This clonotype came up a few times. The chain has TRBV10-3 and TRBJ1-3; no firm D call. V lost 3 bases, J lost 0 bases, and 6 bases lay in between. Germline CDR1 and CDR2: ENHRY and SYGVKD. There are 14 residues in the CDR3. CDR3 region: CAISEPSSGNTIYF. The CDR3 region has the DNA TGTGCCATCAGTGAACCGTCCTCTGGAAACACCATATATTTT.

The chain is built from TRBV11-2 and TRBJ2-1, with D perhaps matching TRBD2 (6 bases). CDR1 is SGHAT, CDR2 FQNNGV, per germline. The CDR3 loop spans 15 amino acids. The V and J ends lost 6 bases and 0 bases respectively, with 12 bases between them. In DNA form, the CDR3 reads TGTGCCAGCAGTGGGGGGATCCGCTCCTACAATGAGCAGTTCTTC. Protein: CASSGGIRSYNEQFF.

This clonotype showed up just a few times. Written as DNA, the CDR3 is TGTGCCAGCAGTTATGTTAGCGGGGGGTTGGAGACCCAGTACTTC. This gives the protein CASSYVSGGLETQYF. The chain combines TRBV6-5 with TRBJ2-5; TRBD2 matches 10 bases. Per the germline V gene, CDR1 is MNHEY and CDR2 is SVGAGI. The CDR3 runs to 15 residues. Losses at the gene ends were 3 bases for V and 5 bases for J; bases not matched to a gene: 6.

This rearrangement joins TRBV9 to TRBJ2-2; 10 nucleotides agree with TRBD2. The V and J ends lost 3 bases and 4 bases, in that order; junction bases with no gene match: 6. CDR3 length: 16 residues. Germline V gene sequence: CDR1 SGDLS, CDR2 YYNGEE. The CDR3 DNA follows: TGTGCCAGCAGCGCCCTAGCGGGGGACCCCACCGGGGAGCTGTTTTTT. Its translation: CASSALAGDPTGELFF.

A note on this clonotype: One end of the junction is discordant with germline, which a read error may explain. The rearrangement uses TRBV7-2 and TRBJ2-1; D may be TRBD2 (6 bases). The CDR3 totals 16 residues. From germline, CDR1 is SGHTA and CDR2 FQGNSA. CDR3 residues: CVSSPFSGGTYNEQFF. The CDR3 DNA reads as TGTGTCAGCAGCCCTTTTAGCGGTGGTACCTACAATGAGCAGTTCTTC.

This clonotype was observed a handful of times. The chain recombines TRBV12-3 or TRBV12-4 with TRBJ2-7, with 12 bases lining up with TRBD2. The trim removed 5 bases at V and 3 bases at J, leaving 5 bases unmatched. The CDR3 extends over 15 amino acids. The CDR3 DNA is TGTGCCAGCAGTCCTACTAGCGGGAGGTTCTACGAGCAGTACTTC. It translates to CASSPTSGRFYEQYF.

The J gene is TRBJ2-1, the V gene TRBV12-3 or TRBV12-4, with 12 bases fitting TRBD2. The trim removed 4 bases at V and 9 bases at J, leaving 10 bases unmatched. The length of the CDR3 is 16 residues. This CDR3 reads CASSSQTSGGNGEQFF. The CDR3 DNA follows: TGTGCCAGCAGTTCCCAAACTAGCGGGGGGAATGGTGAGCAGTTCTTC.

This chain connects TRBV28 to TRBJ1-2, with no clear D. From germline, CDR1 is MDHEN and CDR2 SYDVKM. The germline V and J ends were trimmed by 6 bases and 5 bases, with 16 bases remaining between them. There are 14 residues in the CDR3. Here the CDR3 reads CASRPGKAAYGYTF. DNA of the CDR3: TGTGCCAGCAGGCCCGGGAAGGCAGCTTATGGCTACACCTTC.

The sample holds a few counts of this clonotype. The V call is TRBV7-9, the J call TRBJ1-1, with 7 bases fitting TRBD1. Germline-derived CDR1 and CDR2 are SEHNR and FQNEAQ (reference sequence). CDR3 length: 14 residues. V was clipped by 3 bases and J by 5 bases; unmatched bases: 6. The CDR3 bases are TGTGCCAGCAGCTTTCAAGGGGGACAGACTGAAGCTTTCTTT. It is translated as CASSFQGGQTEAFF.

The chain carries TRBV5-1 and TRBJ2-7; weak D call: TRBD1 (6 bases). In germline, CDR1 is SGHRS, CDR2 YFSETQ. V shed 4 bases and J shed 9 bases, with 17 bases lying between them. The length of the CDR3 is 13 residues. The CDR3 sequence is CASSRGTTQGQYF. Written as DNA, the CDR3 is TGCGCCAGCAGCCGAGGGACAACCCAGGGGCAGTACTTC.

Only a few counts were recorded for this clonotype. The chain uses TRBV12-3 or TRBV12-4 and TRBJ1-1; the match to TRBD1 covers 8 bases. With 3 bases clipped from V and 8 bases from J, the junction kept 2 bases outside the gene matches. The CDR3 covers 12 residues. The CDR3 reads CASSFRTGEAFF. The CDR3 nucleotides read TGTGCCAGCAGTTTCCGGACAGGGGAAGCTTTCTTT.

This clonotype has a handful of counts. The chain carries TRBV20-1 and TRBJ1-6; 9 bases align to TRBD1. The germline V gene has CDR1 DFQATT and CDR2 SNEGSKA (reference sequence). The V segment lost 0 bases and the J segment 9 bases; nucleotides outside the gene matches: 6. The CDR3 totals 15 residues. The chain's CDR3 is CSARDLGTGSSPLHF. The CDR3, as DNA: TGCAGTGCTAGAGATTTAGGGACAGGGAGTTCACCCCTCCACTTT.